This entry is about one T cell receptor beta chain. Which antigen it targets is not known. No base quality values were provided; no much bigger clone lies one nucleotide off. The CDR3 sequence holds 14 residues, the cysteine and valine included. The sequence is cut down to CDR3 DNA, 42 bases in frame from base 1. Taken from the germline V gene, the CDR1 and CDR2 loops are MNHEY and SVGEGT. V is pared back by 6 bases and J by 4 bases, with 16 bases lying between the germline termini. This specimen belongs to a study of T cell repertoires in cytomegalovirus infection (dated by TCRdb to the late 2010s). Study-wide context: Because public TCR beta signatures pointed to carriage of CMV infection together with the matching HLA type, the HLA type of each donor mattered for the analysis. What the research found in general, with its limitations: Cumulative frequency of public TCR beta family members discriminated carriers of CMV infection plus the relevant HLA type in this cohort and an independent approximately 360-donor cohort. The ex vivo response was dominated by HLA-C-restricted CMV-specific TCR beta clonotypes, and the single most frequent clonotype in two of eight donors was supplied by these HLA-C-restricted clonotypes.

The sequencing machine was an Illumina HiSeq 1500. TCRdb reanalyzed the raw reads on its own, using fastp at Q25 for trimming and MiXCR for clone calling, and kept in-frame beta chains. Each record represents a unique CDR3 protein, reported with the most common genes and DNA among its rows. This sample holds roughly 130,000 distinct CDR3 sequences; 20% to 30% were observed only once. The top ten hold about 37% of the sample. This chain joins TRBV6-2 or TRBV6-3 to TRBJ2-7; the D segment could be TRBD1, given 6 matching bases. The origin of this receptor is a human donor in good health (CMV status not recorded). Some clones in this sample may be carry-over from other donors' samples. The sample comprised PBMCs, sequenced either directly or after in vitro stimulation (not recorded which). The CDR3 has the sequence CASSPVGAEYEQYV. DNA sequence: TGTGCCAGCAGCCCGGTGGGGGCAGAGTACGAGCAGTACGTC.